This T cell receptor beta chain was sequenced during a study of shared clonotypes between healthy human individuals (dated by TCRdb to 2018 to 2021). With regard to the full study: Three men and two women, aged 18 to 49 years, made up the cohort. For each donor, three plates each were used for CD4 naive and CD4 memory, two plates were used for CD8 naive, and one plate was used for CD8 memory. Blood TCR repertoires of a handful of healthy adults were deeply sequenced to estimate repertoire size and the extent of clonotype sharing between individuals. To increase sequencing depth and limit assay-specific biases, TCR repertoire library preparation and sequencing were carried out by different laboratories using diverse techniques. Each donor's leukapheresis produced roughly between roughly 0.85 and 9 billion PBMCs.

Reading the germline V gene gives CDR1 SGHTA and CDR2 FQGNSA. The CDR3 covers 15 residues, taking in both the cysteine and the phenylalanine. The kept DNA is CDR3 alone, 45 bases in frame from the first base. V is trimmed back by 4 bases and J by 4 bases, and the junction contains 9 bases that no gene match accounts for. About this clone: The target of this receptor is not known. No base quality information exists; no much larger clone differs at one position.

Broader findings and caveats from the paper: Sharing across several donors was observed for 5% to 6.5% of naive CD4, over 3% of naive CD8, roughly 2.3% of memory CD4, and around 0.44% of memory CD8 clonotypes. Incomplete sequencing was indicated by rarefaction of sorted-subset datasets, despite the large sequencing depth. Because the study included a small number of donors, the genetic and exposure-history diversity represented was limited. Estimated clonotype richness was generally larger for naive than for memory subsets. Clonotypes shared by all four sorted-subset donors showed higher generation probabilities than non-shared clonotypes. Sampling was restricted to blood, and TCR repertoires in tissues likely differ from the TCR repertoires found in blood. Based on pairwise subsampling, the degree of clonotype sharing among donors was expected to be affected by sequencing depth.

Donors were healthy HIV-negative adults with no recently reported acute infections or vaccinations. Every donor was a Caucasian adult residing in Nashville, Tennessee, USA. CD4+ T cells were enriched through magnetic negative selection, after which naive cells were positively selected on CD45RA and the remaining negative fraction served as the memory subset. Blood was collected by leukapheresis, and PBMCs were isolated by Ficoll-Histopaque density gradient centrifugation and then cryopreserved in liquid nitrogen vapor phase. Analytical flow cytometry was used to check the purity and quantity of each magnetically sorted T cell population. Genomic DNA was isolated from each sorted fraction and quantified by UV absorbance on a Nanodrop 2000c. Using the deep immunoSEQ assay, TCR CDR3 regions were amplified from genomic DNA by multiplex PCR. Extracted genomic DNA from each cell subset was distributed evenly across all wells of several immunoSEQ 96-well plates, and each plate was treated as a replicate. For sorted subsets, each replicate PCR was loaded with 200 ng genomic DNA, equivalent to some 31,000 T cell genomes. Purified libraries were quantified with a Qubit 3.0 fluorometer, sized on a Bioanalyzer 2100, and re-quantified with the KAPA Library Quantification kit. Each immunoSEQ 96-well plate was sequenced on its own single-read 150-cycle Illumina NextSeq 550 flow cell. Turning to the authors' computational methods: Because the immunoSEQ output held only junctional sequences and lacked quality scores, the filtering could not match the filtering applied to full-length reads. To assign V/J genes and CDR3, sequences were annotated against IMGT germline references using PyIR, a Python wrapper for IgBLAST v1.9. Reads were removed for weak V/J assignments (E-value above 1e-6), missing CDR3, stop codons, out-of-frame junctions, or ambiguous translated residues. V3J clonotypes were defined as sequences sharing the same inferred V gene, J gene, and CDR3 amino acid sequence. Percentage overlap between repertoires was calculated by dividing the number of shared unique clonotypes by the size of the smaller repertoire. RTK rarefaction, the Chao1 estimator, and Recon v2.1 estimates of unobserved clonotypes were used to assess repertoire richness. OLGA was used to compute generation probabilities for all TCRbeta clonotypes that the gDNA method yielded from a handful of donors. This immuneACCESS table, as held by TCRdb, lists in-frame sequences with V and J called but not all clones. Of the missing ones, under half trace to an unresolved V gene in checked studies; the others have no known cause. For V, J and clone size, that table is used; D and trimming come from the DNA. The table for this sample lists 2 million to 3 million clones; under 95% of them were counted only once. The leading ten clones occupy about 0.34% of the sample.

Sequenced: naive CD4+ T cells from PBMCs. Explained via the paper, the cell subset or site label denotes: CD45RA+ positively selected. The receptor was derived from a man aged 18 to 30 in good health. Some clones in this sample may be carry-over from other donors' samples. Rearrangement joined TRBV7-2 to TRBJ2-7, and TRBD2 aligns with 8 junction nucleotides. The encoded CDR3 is CASSSPPGGPYEQYF. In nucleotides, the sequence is TGTGCCAGCAGCTCCCCTCCGGGGGGGCCTTACGAGCAGTACTTC.